The clone carrying this TCR beta chain is a singleton in its sample. In the authors' methods: Reference gene primer amplification gave estimated nucleated cell counts. The data were produced by immunoSEQ multiplex PCR, yet TCRdb's version contains in-frame clones alone and is incomplete. V and J calls and clone size are those listed in that table; D and trimming were worked out from the DNA. The sample consists of 250,000 to 300,000 clones, approximately 78% of them appearing once. The data originate from a study of blood T cell repertoires in COVID-19. Turning to the study itself: T cells, B-cell-depleted T cells, or PBMCs provided the cDNA or gDNA that served as material.

Germline V lookup: CDR1 LGHNT, CDR2 FRNRAP. The CDR3 consists of 13 residues. V was cut by 1 base and J by 5 bases, with 5 bases left in between. This receptor was identified in a man in his forties or fifties who had been exposed to COVID-19. V gene TRBV12-5 combines with J gene TRBJ1-4; D gene uncertain. Sequencing was carried out using PBMCs or T cells enriched from blood (not recorded which). CDR3 region: CASGLAVNEKLFF. CDR3 DNA: TGTGCTAGTGGTTTGGCCGTAAATGAAAAACTGTTTTTT.